The sample holds a few counts of the clone carrying this TCR beta chain. V lost 2 bases to trimming and J lost 2 bases, with 9 bases between them. There are 14 residues in the CDR3. CDR1 MNHEY and CDR2 SVGAGI come from the germline V gene. This entry is derived from a study of blood T cell repertoires in COVID-19. Some clones are missing from TCRdb's copy, which holds only in-frame ones; the method was immunoSEQ multiplex PCR. The profile shows under 200,000 clones, 86% of them singletons. The TCR comes from a woman in her sixties with COVID-19, enrolled during active disease. Input material: peripheral blood. J is TRBJ1-2 and V is TRBV6-5, with D perhaps TRBD1 (5 bases). The CDR3, as DNA: TGTGCCAGCAGTTACGTCGGGGGGAACTATGGCTACACCTTC. As protein: CASSYVGGNYGYTF.